These 20 T cell receptor beta chains came from one sample sequenced in a study of CD8 T cells in Susac syndrome. Reverse transcription used roughly 0.45 to 1 ug RNA and random hexamers. MiXCR was run by TCRdb on the immunoSEQ multiplex PCR reads, yielding one entry per CDR3 protein. The data show about 180,000 distinct CDR3 sequences, approximately 96% seen once. The sequencing sample was made of CD4+ T cells from PBMCs. The origin of the receptors is a human donor with multiple sclerosis.

The V and J genes are TRBV29-1 and TRBJ2-3; no firm D call. The V end lost 7 bases, the J end lost 1 base, and 9 bases lay between the germline ends. In germline, CDR1 is SQVTM, CDR2 ANQGSEA. The CDR3 totals 12 residues. The CDR3 bases are TGCAGCGCCAGCACTGGCACAGATACGCAGTATTTT. It encodes CSASTGTDTQYF.

The genes are TRBV29-1 and TRBJ1-2; D remains unclear. The CDR3 loop spans 11 amino acids. The V gene's germline CDR1 is SQVTM and CDR2 ANQGSEA. Trimming removed 3 bases at V and 7 bases at J, with 9 bases between. The CDR3 nucleotides read TGCAGCGTTGAGAGGGCGGGTGGCTACACCTTC. It specifies CSVERAGGYTF.

The rearrangement joins TRBV7-9 to TRBJ1-5; 9 positions agree with TRBD1. CDR3 length equals 13 residues. Germline CDR1 and CDR2: SEHNR and FQNEAQ (reference sequence). V lost 8 bases, J lost 5 bases, and 4 bases stayed unmatched. The CDR3 DNA sequence: TGTGCCAGCGCCCGGACAGGGGATCAGCCCCAGCATTTT. Protein: CASARTGDQPQHF.

This clonotype was found once. This sequence joins TRBV7-2 and TRBJ2-7; D is undetermined. The germline CDR1 and CDR2 sequences are SGHTA and FQGNSA. This CDR3 is 14 amino acids long. V lost 2 bases and J 6 bases, leaving 14 bases between the germline ends. The CDR3 spells CASSLMTGSGEQYF. The DNA of the CDR3 is TGTGCCAGCAGCTTAATGACCGGTTCGGGCGAGCAGTACTTC.

This clonotype was counted between two and nine times. This rearrangement joins TRBV29-1 to TRBJ1-1; D is unclear. From germline, CDR1 is SQVTM and CDR2 ANQGSEA. V gave up 6 bases and J gave up 0 bases, with 14 bases separating them. CDR3 length: 14 amino acids. The CDR3 DNA follows: TGCAGCGTCATCCCTAGGACCGTGAACACTGAAGCTTTCTTT. It is translated as CSVIPRTVNTEAFF.

The chain couples TRBV5-1 to TRBJ1-5; 7 bases map to TRBD1. Looked up from germline, CDR1 is SGHRS and CDR2 is YFSETQ. V was clipped by 0 bases and J by 7 bases; unmatched bases: 7. This CDR3 is built from 15 residues. The CDR3 DNA is TGCGCCAGCAGCTTGGGAACAGGGGAATGGCAGCCCCAGCATTTT. This translates into CASSLGTGEWQPQHF. Combining the CDR3 with reference TRBV5-1 and TRBJ1-5 gives the whole variable domain KAGVTQTPRYLIKTRGQQVTLSCSPISGHRSVSWYQQTPGQGLQFLFEYFSETQRNKGNFPGRFSGRQFSNSRSEMNVSTLELGDSALYLCASSLGTGEWQPQHFGDGTRLSIL.

In its sample, this clonotype was seen once. This chain links TRBV4-1 with TRBJ1-5, with 7 nucleotides matching TRBD1. Germline values: CDR1 MGHRA, CDR2 YSYEKL. The CDR3 extends over 15 amino acids. V lost 3 bases to trimming and J lost 7 bases; unmatched junction nucleotides: 9. CDR3 protein: CASSQRQGLAQPQHF. The CDR3 coding sequence is TGCGCCAGCAGCCAGAGACAGGGTTTGGCGCAGCCCCAGCATTTT.

J is TRBJ2-3 and V is TRBV19; D remains unclear. Germline CDR1 is LNHDA and CDR2 is SQIVND (reference sequence). Trimming stripped 3 bases from V and 6 bases from J, with 10 bases between. This CDR3 comprises 13 residues. The CDR3 DNA is TGTGCCAGTAGTATGATCCCTGGGGATACGCAGTATTTT. This translates into CASSMIPGDTQYF.

V and J are TRBV24-1 and TRBJ1-5, with D possibly TRBD1 on 5 matching bases. The CDR3 has 13 residues. Trimming stripped 6 bases from V and 5 bases from J, with 10 bases between. Germline V lookup: CDR1 KGHDR, CDR2 SFDVKD. In nucleotides, the CDR3 is TGTGCCACCAGTACAGGAGAACATCAGCCCCAGCATTTT. Residues: CATSTGEHQPQHF.

Turning to this clonotype: The junction shows a germline mismatch at one end, possibly a read error. The chain has TRBV7-7 and TRBJ2-1; 11 bases agree with TRBD2. The germline V gene encodes CDR1 SSHAT and CDR2 FNYEAQ (reference sequence). The CDR3 totals 16 residues. CDR3 residues: CASSPLSGGGYNEQFF. The CDR3 DNA follows: TGTGCTAGCAGCCCCCTTAGCGGGGGGGGATACAATGAGCAGTTCTTC.

J is TRBJ2-3 and V is TRBV6-2 or TRBV6-3, with no clear D. The V end was cut by 2 bases, the J end by 1 base, with 7 bases between. The CDR3 has 14 residues. Per the germline V gene, CDR1 is MNHEY and CDR2 is SVGEGT. The CDR3 DNA sequence: TGTGCCAGCAGTTACGCCCCTGGCACAGATACGCAGTATTTT. This gives the protein CASSYAPGTDTQYF.

The chain couples TRBV29-1 to TRBJ2-7; no definite D call. This CDR3 is built from 12 residues. V dropped 7 bases and J dropped 3 bases, with 13 bases sitting between them. Germline CDR1 SQVTM, CDR2 ANQGSEA. CDR3: CSATEDIYEQYF. For the CDR3, the DNA is TGCAGCGCTACGGAAGATATCTACGAGCAGTACTTC.

The J gene is TRBJ2-2, the V gene TRBV11-2, with unresolved D. V dropped 5 bases and J dropped 2 bases, with 15 bases sitting between them. The CDR3 has 16 amino acids. Germline CDR1 and CDR2: SGHAT and FQNNGV. This CDR3 is CASSRTGTANTGELFF. CDR3 DNA: TGTGCCAGCAGCCGCACGGGCACAGCTAACACCGGGGAGCTGTTTTTT.

CDR3 coding DNA: TGTGCCACCAGCAGTCGCCAGGGGGCGGATACGCAGTATTTT. This encodes CATSSRQGADTQYF. The V gene is TRBV15, the J gene TRBJ2-3; 8 nucleotides match TRBD1. Per germline, CDR1 LNHNV and CDR2 YYDKDF (reference sequence). The CDR3 spans 14 residues. V dropped 3 bases and J dropped 6; count of bases not matched to a gene: 5.

The V call is TRBV15, the J call TRBJ2-7; D gene unclear. From germline, CDR1 is LNHNV and CDR2 YYDKDF (reference sequence). V was pared by 0 bases and J by 0 bases, with 6 bases between. The CDR3 extends over 14 amino acids. DNA for the CDR3: TGTGCCACCAGCAGAGAGAAGAGCTCCTACGAGCAGTACTTC. Amino acid sequence: CATSREKSSYEQYF.

The chain combines TRBV29-1 with TRBJ1-2, with 10 bases lining up with TRBD1. CDR3 length equals 17 residues. The V segment lost 0 bases and the J segment 4 bases; nucleotides outside the gene matches: 11. Per the germline V gene, CDR1 is SQVTM and CDR2 is ANQGSEA. The DNA for the CDR3 is TGCAGCGTTGAAGAGGTGGGGACAGGGGTGCGAACCTATGGCTACACCTTC. Translating it yields CSVEEVGTGVRTYGYTF.

V and J are TRBV14 and TRBJ2-1; no firm D call. The V end was cut by 4 bases, the J end by 2 bases, with 6 bases between. From germline, CDR1 is SGHDN and CDR2 FVKESK. The CDR3 sequence is 13 residues long. In DNA form, the CDR3 reads TGTGCCAGCAGCCCTGGGACCTACAATGAGCAGTTCTTC. Translating it yields CASSPGTYNEQFF.

The chain is built from TRBV2 and TRBJ2-5; the match to TRBD2 covers 9 bases. Germline trimming cut 10 bases from V and 5 bases from J; bases unmatched to any gene: 8. The CDR3 spans 13 residues. Per germline, CDR1 SNHLY and CDR2 FYNNEI. CDR3 residues: CATRGLAGETQYF. As DNA, the CDR3 is TGTGCCACCCGGGGACTAGCTGGGGAGACCCAGTACTTC.

The rearrangement links TRBV7-9 to TRBJ1-4; 7 bases are a match to TRBD1. The V gene's germline CDR1 is SEHNR and CDR2 FQNEAQ (reference sequence). CDR3 length: 14 residues. V lost 4 bases and J lost 7; bases outside the gene matches: 6. DNA for the CDR3: TGTGCCAGCAGCTCAGACAGGGTTCGTGAAAAACTGTTTTTT. Its protein is CASSSDRVREKLFF.

The chain employs TRBV29-1 and TRBJ2-3, with TRBD2 matching over 9 bases. The germline V gene encodes CDR1 SQVTM and CDR2 ANQGSEA. The J segment lost 4 bases and the V segment lost 7 bases, leaving 6 bases of the junction unmatched. CDR3 length: 13 residues. For the CDR3, the DNA is TGCAGCGGGCGCCGGACTAGCGCAGATACGCAGTATTTT. Amino acids: CSGRRTSADTQYF.